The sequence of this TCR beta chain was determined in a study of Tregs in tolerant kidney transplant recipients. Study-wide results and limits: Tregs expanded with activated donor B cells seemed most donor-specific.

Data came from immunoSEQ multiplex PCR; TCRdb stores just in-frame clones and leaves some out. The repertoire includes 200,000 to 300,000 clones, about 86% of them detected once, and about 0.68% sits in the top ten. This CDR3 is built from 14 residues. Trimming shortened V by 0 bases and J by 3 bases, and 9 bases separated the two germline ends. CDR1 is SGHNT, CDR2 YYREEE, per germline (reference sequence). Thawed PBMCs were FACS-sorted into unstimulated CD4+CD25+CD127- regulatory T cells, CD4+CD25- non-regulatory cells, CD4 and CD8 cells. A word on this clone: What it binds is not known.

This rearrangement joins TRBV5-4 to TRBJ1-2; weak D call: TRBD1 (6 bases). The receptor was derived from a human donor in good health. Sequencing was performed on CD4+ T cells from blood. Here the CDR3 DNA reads TGTGCCAGCAGCTTGGGGGGGCGGGACTATGGCTACACCTTC. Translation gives CASSLGGRDYGYTF.